Listed here is a single TCR beta chain. Its antigen is as yet unknown. In germline, CDR1 is LGHNA, CDR2 YNFKEQ. CDR3 length: 15 amino acids. The V segment lost 4 bases and the J segment 8 bases; nucleotides outside the gene matches: 11. The source of the sample is a study of CD8 T cells in Susac syndrome. On the study more broadly: There were over five sequenced Susac syndrome patients with active disease and 8 or 9 in remission. General study points: CD8+ clonal expansion in Susac was maximal in TEMRA cells and in active patients.

Isolation of CD8+ and CD4+ T cells was performed negatively, whereas enrichment of TEMRA cells was done by FACS. With random hexamers, reverse transcription was performed on about 0.45 to 1 ug of RNA. With immunoSEQ multiplex PCR, TCR beta CDR3 was amplified across 54 Vbeta and 13 Jbeta. MiXCR, run by TCRdb on the immunoSEQ multiplex PCR reads, gives a single entry per CDR3 protein. The table includes roughly 89,000 distinct CDR3 sequences, around 96% detected once. What was sequenced was CD8+ T cells from PBMCs. V gene TRBV4-2 combines with J gene TRBJ2-1; 7 bases match TRBD2. The TCR comes from a human donor with Susac syndrome. CDR3: CASSLDTGGLDEQFF. CDR3 DNA sequence: TGTGCCAGCAGCCTGGACACGGGGGGACTGGATGAGCAGTTCTTC.